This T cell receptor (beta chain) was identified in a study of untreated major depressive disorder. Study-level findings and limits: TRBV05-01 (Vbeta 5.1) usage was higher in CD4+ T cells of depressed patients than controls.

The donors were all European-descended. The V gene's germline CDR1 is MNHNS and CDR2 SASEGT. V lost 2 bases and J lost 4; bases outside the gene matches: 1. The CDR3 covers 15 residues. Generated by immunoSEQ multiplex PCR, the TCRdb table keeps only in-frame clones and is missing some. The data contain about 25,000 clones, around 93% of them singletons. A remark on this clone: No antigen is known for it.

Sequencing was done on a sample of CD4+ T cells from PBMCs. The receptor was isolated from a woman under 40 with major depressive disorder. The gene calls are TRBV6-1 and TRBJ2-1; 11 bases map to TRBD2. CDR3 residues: CASSELAGGYNEQFF. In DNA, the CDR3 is TGTGCCAGCAGTGAACTAGCGGGAGGATACAATGAGCAGTTCTTC.